These 6 T cell receptor beta chains came from one sample sequenced in a study of blood T cell repertoires in COVID-19. Only in-frame clones appear in the TCRdb table, and some are missing; sequencing was by immunoSEQ multiplex PCR. The sample lists a few hundred thousand clones, 70% to 85% seen once, with 0.7% to 0.9% in the top ten. Sequencing used peripheral blood. These receptor sequences come from a human donor with COVID-19, enrolled during active disease. The donor label of this sample is uncertain.

This clone was observed a few times. The chain has TRBV15 and TRBJ2-5; TRBD2 matches 10 bases. Germline V gene data show CDR1 as LNHNV and CDR2 as YYDKDF (reference sequence). The J segment lost 2 bases and the V segment lost 4 bases, leaving 4 bases of the junction unmatched. This CDR3 region has 15 residues. The chain's CDR3 is CATSTWTSGQETQYF. Here the CDR3 DNA reads TGTGCCACCAGCACTTGGACTAGCGGACAAGAGACCCAGTACTTC.

The chain recombines TRBV28 with TRBJ1-2; D ambiguous. V was shortened by 2 bases and J by 6 bases, with 7 bases between the two germline ends. The CDR3 consists of 12 residues. CDR1 and CDR2 (germline): MDHEN, SYDVKM. The DNA of the CDR3 is TGTGCCAGCAGTTTACCCACGGATGGCTACACCTTC. It yields the protein CASSLPTDGYTF.

V is TRBV6-6 and J is TRBJ2-7, with 8 bases lining up with TRBD2. The CDR3 loop spans 14 amino acids. The J segment lost 2 bases and the V segment lost 7 bases, leaving 7 bases of the junction unmatched. The germline CDR1 and CDR2 sequences are MNHNY and SVGAGI (reference sequence). The CDR3 DNA reads as TGTGCCAGCATCCAACTAGCGGATACCTACGAGCAGTACTTC. It encodes CASIQLADTYEQYF.

The chain joins TRBV5-4 to TRBJ1-2; TRBD1 is a possible D gene (6 bases). The CDR3 has 15 amino acids. V shed 4 bases and J shed 1 base, with 14 bases lying between them. Germline CDR1 is SGHNT and CDR2 is YYREEE (reference sequence). This CDR3 reads CASSLDRPYNYGYTF. The DNA of the CDR3 is TGTGCCAGCAGCCTCGACAGGCCTTATAACTATGGCTACACCTTC.

A single count supports this clone. This chain uses TRBV6-6 with TRBJ2-7, with D hard to call. Germline values: CDR1 MNHNY, CDR2 SVGAGI (reference sequence). V lost 6 bases to trimming and J lost 6 bases, with 9 bases between them. This CDR3 region has 11 residues. As DNA, the CDR3 is TGTGCCAGCAGATGGAGAACCGAGCAGTACTTC. Translating it yields CASRWRTEQYF.

The CDR3 here is CASSVLIGDIGSYEQYF. The CDR3 DNA is TGTGCCAGCAGCGTCCTGATCGGGGACATCGGCTCCTACGAGCAGTACTTC. The rearrangement joins TRBV3-1 (or the pseudogene TRBV3-2) to TRBJ2-7, with a tentative D call TRBD1 (6 bases). CDR3 size: 17 residues. The germline V and J ends were trimmed by 5 bases and 0 bases, with 20 bases remaining between them. CDR1 is LGHDT and CDR2 is YNNKEL in the germline V gene (reference sequence).